The source of this T cell receptor (beta chain) is a study of blood T cells in healthy people across ages. Study results and limitations: Roughly linear declines in TCR beta diversity per million T cells occurred with age. No conclusive comparison of naive versus antigen-experienced cells was possible with unsorted PBMCs. Any changes in expanded clonotypes were possibly confounded, as donor CMV status remained unknown.

After removal of 0 bases from V and 7 bases from J, the junction contained 12 bases not matched to a gene. Germline loops: CDR1 SGHTA, CDR2 FQGNSA. The CDR3 is 17 residues long. As concerns this clonotype: Its antigen is currently unknown.

Every sample had a minimum of 6 million PBMCs isolated. For the second PCR, which ran for about 6 to 11 cycles, a sample-barcoded 5' primer and a J-beta primer mix were used. MiXCR, run by TCRdb on the 5' RACE reads, gives a single entry per CDR3 protein. The sample lists 1.5 million to 2 million distinct CDR3 sequences, around half occurring once. The TCR originated in a woman aged 40 to 50 in good health. V gene TRBV7-2 combines with J gene TRBJ2-7; 10 bases fit TRBD2. The sequenced sample was blood. CDR3 DNA sequence: TGTGCCAGCAGCTTAGCGGGGACTAGCGTTTCCTACAATGAGCAGTACTTC. Its translation is CASSLAGTSVSYNEQYF.